This T cell receptor beta chain is drawn from a study of T-cell reconstitution after alpha-beta-depleted transplantation in children. A TCRbeta library incorporating unique molecular identifiers was prepared. TCRdb processed the PCR reads anew with MiXCR; each CDR3 protein has one entry. This table holds fewer than 120,000 distinct CDR3 sequences, about a tenth found once. Germline V gene data show CDR1 as SNHLY and CDR2 as FYNNEI. The CDR3 has 14 residues. The ends were cut back, 7 bases at V and 0 bases at J, with 10 bases in the middle. This clonotype came up many times. The clonotype comes from a human donor who donated a stem cell graft to a child with acute lymphoblastic leukemia. Here the sequenced sample was PBMCs from the stem cell graft donor, taken from the stem cell graft. The rearrangement uses TRBV2 and TRBJ1-5; D perhaps matches TRBD1 (5 bases). The CDR3 region is CASMRTNSNQPQHF. Written as DNA, the CDR3 is TGTGCCAGCATGAGGACAAATAGCAATCAGCCCCAGCATTTT.